The clone carrying this TCR beta chain was detected only a few times. Its antigen is unidentified. The CDR3 has 12 amino acids. V lost 4 bases and J lost 10, with 12 bases in between. CDR1 is SGDLS, CDR2 YYNGEE, per germline. This specimen comes from a study of tumor-infiltrating lymphocytes in localized non-small cell lung cancer. Study details: Some samples were collected after neoadjuvant chemotherapy; smokers, never-smokers and several histologies were included. Tumor tissue and non-adjacent uninvolved lung came from each patient.

Broader study findings: Immunotypes IM1 and IM2 had similar TCR-derived T-cell fractions. TCRbeta sequencing showed higher T cell infiltration in tumors than uninvolved lung.

Clones were sequenced by immunoSEQ multiplex PCR, and TCRdb holds only the in-frame ones, with some missing. This sample has more than 10,000 clones, with about 66% found just once. The sequenced sample consisted of lung tumor tissue. The receptor's source is a human donor with non-small cell lung cancer. This chain joins TRBV9 and TRBJ1-5; D may be TRBD1 (6 bases). The CDR3 loop is CASSRGGGPQHF. The CDR3 bases are TGTGCCAGCAGCAGAGGGGGGGGCCCCCAGCATTTT.